Listed below are T cell receptor beta chains from one sample, sequenced in a study of shared clonotypes between healthy human individuals. TCRdb's copy holds only in-frame clones and misses some; the assay was immunoSEQ multiplex PCR. The sample has around 2,100,000 clones, over 85% seen once. Sequenced material: naive CD8+ T cells sorted from blood. The receptors come from a man between 18 and 29 years old in good health. The CDR3 runs from the conserved cysteine through the conserved F or W. The D gene is left open where the match is weak. Not every row has a clone size; where given, it reads once, few, many or a size class.

J: TRBJ1-1
length: 15
D: NA
size: NA
V: TRBV9
CDR3: CASSVEGGVNTEAFF
DNA: TGTGCCAGCAGCGTAGAAGGAGGTGTGAACACTGAAGCTTTCTTT

J: TRBJ1-1
length: 16
D: NA
size: NA
V: TRBV6-5
CDR3: CASSYDPDSLNTEAFF
DNA: TGTGCCAGCAGTTACGACCCCGACAGTTTGAACACTGAAGCTTTCTTT

J: TRBJ2-5
length: 13
D: NA
size: once
V: TRBV7-6
CDR3: CASSLTPGETQYF
DNA: TGTGCCAGCAGCTTAACCCCTGGCGAGACCCAGTACTTC

J: TRBJ1-5
length: 16
D: NA
size: NA
V: TRBV28
CDR3: CASKADSTPQSQPQHF
DNA: TGTGCCAGCAAGGCGGACTCCACCCCACAAAGTCAGCCCCAGCATTTT

J: TRBJ2-7
length: 17
D: NA
size: NA
V: TRBV14
CDR3: CASSQGWGSTPDWEQYF
DNA: TGTGCCAGCAGCCAAGGCTGGGGCAGCACGCCCGATTGGGAGCAGTACTTC

J: TRBJ1-5
length: 17
D: NA
size: NA
V: TRBV12-2
CDR3: CASRLVDTGRARQPQHF
DNA: TGTGCAAGTCGCCTAGTGGATACAGGGCGGGCAAGGCAGCCCCAGCATTTT

J: TRBJ2-7
length: 18
D: NA
size: NA
V: TRBV28
CDR3: CASSLPTEPPDRSYEQYF
DNA: TGTGCCAGCAGTTTGCCCACCGAGCCCCCTGACCGAAGCTACGAGCAGTACTTC

J: TRBJ2-7
length: 15
D: TRBD1
size: NA
V: TRBV4-1
CDR3: CASSQAGTASYEQYF
DNA: TGCGCCAGCAGCCAAGCCGGGACAGCTTCCTACGAGCAGTACTTC

J: TRBJ2-3
length: 14
D: NA
size: few
V: TRBV9
CDR3: CASSVDGVTDTQYF
DNA: TGTGCCAGCAGCGTAGACGGGGTCACAGATACGCAGTATTTT

J: TRBJ1-5
length: 15
D: NA
size: once
V: TRBV19
CDR3: CASSSFGNSNQPQHF
DNA: TGTGCCAGTAGCAGCTTTGGTAATAGCAATCAGCCCCAGCATTTT

J: TRBJ2-5
length: 14
D: NA
size: NA
V: TRBV6-5
CDR3: CASSYLGIQETQYF
DNA: TGTGCCAGCAGTTACTTAGGGATTCAAGAGACCCAGTACTTC

J: TRBJ1-2
length: 16
D: NA
size: NA
V: TRBV4-1
CDR3: CASSQQSSIPGYGYTF
DNA: TGCGCCAGCAGCCAACAGAGTTCTATCCCAGGCTATGGCTACACCTTC

J: TRBJ1-3
length: 14
D: NA
size: NA
V: TRBV5-1
CDR3: CASSLGSSGNTIYF
DNA: TGCGCCAGCAGCCTGGGGTCCTCTGGAAACACCATATATTTT

J: TRBJ2-1
length: 15
D: TRBD1
size: NA
V: TRBV7-6
CDR3: CASSLRTGVYNEQFF
DNA: TGTGCCAGCAGCTTAAGGACAGGGGTCTACAATGAGCAGTTCTTC

J: TRBJ2-7
length: 13
D: NA
size: NA
V: TRBV13
CDR3: CASSLGEGERQYF
DNA: TGTGCCAGCAGCTTAGGGGAAGGCGAACGGCAGTACTTC

J: TRBJ2-7
length: 16
D: TRBD1
size: once
V: TRBV4-1
CDR3: CASSQHGTGANYEQYF
DNA: TGCGCCAGCAGCCAACATGGGACAGGGGCAAACTACGAGCAGTACTTC

J: TRBJ1-1
length: 13
D: NA
size: NA
V: TRBV5-1
CDR3: CASSPTGYTEAFF
DNA: TGCGCCAGCAGCCCGACAGGATACACTGAAGCTTTCTTT

J: TRBJ1-1
length: 15
D: NA
size: NA
V: TRBV4-1
CDR3: CASSQDPLFNTEAFF
DNA: TGCGCCAGCAGCCAAGATCCACTTTTTAACACTGAAGCTTTCTTT

J: TRBJ2-5
length: 14
D: TRBD2
size: NA
V: TRBV5-6
CDR3: CASSSAGGLETQYF
DNA: TGTGCCAGCAGCTCGGCGGGGGGGCTTGAGACCCAGTACTTC

J: TRBJ2-7
length: 16
D: TRBD2
size: NA
V: TRBV29-1
CDR3: CSTTGTSGGSSYEQYF
DNA: TGCAGCACCACCGGGACTAGCGGGGGGTCCTCCTACGAGCAGTACTTC

J: TRBJ1-3
length: 15
D: NA
size: NA
V: TRBV7-9
CDR3: CASSAGSSSGNTIYF
DNA: TGTGCCAGCTCAGCCGGGTCGAGCTCTGGAAACACCATATATTTT

J: TRBJ1-1
length: 12
D: NA
size: NA
V: TRBV7-9
CDR3: CASHAGTTEAFF
DNA: TGTGCCAGTCACGCAGGGACCACTGAAGCTTTCTTT

J: TRBJ2-7
length: 16
D: TRBD1
size: NA
V: TRBV13
CDR3: CASSPKPGTADYEQYF
DNA: TGTGCCAGCAGCCCAAAACCTGGGACAGCAGACTACGAGCAGTACTTC

J: TRBJ2-5
length: 16
D: NA
size: NA
V: TRBV9
CDR3: CASSVDGGRGQETQYF
DNA: TGTGCCAGCAGCGTAGACGGGGGAAGGGGTCAAGAGACCCAGTACTTC

J: TRBJ2-1
length: 15
D: NA
size: few
V: TRBV27
CDR3: CASSLNVAGYNEQFF
DNA: TGTGCCAGCAGTTTAAATGTGGCGGGGTACAATGAGCAGTTCTTC

J: TRBJ2-7
length: 15
D: NA
size: NA
V: TRBV27
CDR3: CASSPFPGQEIEQYF
DNA: TGTGCCAGCAGTCCTTTCCCCGGACAAGAAATCGAGCAGTACTTC

J: TRBJ2-7
length: 13
D: NA
size: NA
V: TRBV29-1
CDR3: CSVRGLSSYEQYF
DNA: TGCAGCGTGCGAGGACTAAGCTCCTACGAGCAGTACTTC

J: TRBJ1-5
length: 16
D: NA
size: NA
V: TRBV9
CDR3: CASSVGVGELGQPQHF
DNA: TGTGCCAGCAGCGTAGGCGTCGGGGAATTGGGTCAGCCCCAGCATTTT

J: TRBJ1-1
length: 13
D: TRBD1
size: NA
V: TRBV6-5
CDR3: CASSYDRVTEAFF
DNA: TGTGCCAGCAGTTACGACAGGGTCACTGAAGCTTTCTTT

J: TRBJ2-1
length: 18
D: TRBD1
size: NA
V: TRBV25-1
CDR3: CASSGIDRDIWSYNEQFF
DNA: TGTGCCAGCAGTGGCATCGACAGGGATATATGGTCCTACAATGAGCAGTTCTTC

J: TRBJ1-4
length: 14
D: NA
size: NA
V: TRBV5-8
CDR3: CASSLVGTQEKLFF
DNA: TGTGCCAGCAGCTTGGTGGGGACCCAAGAAAAACTGTTTTTT

J: TRBJ2-2
length: 16
D: TRBD2
size: NA
V: TRBV10-2
CDR3: CASSEFGTRETGELFF
DNA: TGCGCCAGCAGTGAATTTGGGACTAGGGAAACCGGGGAGCTGTTTTTT

J: TRBJ1-2
length: 14
D: TRBD1
size: NA
V: TRBV6-5
CDR3: CASSQPGQGHGYTF
DNA: TGTGCCAGCAGCCAACCGGGACAGGGGCATGGCTACACCTTC

J: TRBJ1-2
length: 18
D: NA
size: NA
V: TRBV11-2
CDR3: CASSLAKGSTVENYGYTF
DNA: TGTGCCAGCAGCTTAGCAAAGGGGAGCACAGTAGAGAACTATGGCTACACCTTC

J: TRBJ2-7
length: 15
D: NA
size: NA
V: TRBV9
CDR3: CASSPEGQGSYEQYF
DNA: TGTGCCAGCAGCCCCGAGGGGCAGGGGAGCTACGAGCAGTACTTC

J: TRBJ2-5
length: 11
D: NA
size: once
V: TRBV7-8
CDR3: CASSLAETQYF
DNA: TGTGCCAGCAGCTTAGCTGAGACCCAGTACTTC

J: TRBJ2-4
length: 13
D: NA
size: NA
V: TRBV29-1
CDR3: CSVYLRTANIQYF
DNA: TGCAGCGTCTACCTCCGGACCGCTAACATTCAGTACTTC

J: TRBJ2-7
length: 15
D: NA
size: NA
V: TRBV7-9
CDR3: CASSLLEAGGYEQYF
DNA: TGTGCCAGCAGCTTATTGGAGGCAGGCGGCTACGAGCAGTACTTC

J: TRBJ2-1
length: 16
D: TRBD2
size: NA
V: TRBV4-2
CDR3: CASSQEKAGAYNEQFF
DNA: TGTGCCAGCAGCCAAGAAAAAGCGGGAGCCTACAATGAGCAGTTCTTC

J: TRBJ2-7
length: 13
D: TRBD2
size: NA
V: TRBV7-9
CDR3: CASSPPGGEWQYF
DNA: TGTGCCAGCAGCCCCCCTGGGGGGGAATGGCAGTACTTC

J: TRBJ2-5
length: 8
D: NA
size: NA
V: TRBV20-1
CDR3: CAAETQYF
DNA: TGCGCTGCAGAGACCCAGTACTTC

J: TRBJ2-2
length: 15
D: NA
size: NA
V: TRBV5-1
CDR3: CASSPYRENTGELFF
DNA: TGCGCCAGCAGCCCTTACAGGGAAAACACCGGGGAGCTGTTTTTT

J: TRBJ2-5
length: 15
D: NA
size: NA
V: TRBV2
CDR3: CASSEGAAREETQYF
DNA: TGTGCCAGCAGTGAAGGGGCGGCAAGGGAAGAGACCCAGTACTTC

J: TRBJ2-7
length: 16
D: TRBD1
size: NA
V: TRBV7-8
CDR3: CASSLLSGGGSYEQYF
DNA: TGTGCCAGCAGCTTACTTTCAGGGGGCGGGTCCTACGAGCAGTACTTC

J: TRBJ1-4
length: 16
D: NA
size: NA
V: TRBV7-9
CDR3: CASSPAGWEPNEKLFF
DNA: TGTGCCAGCAGCCCTGCGGGCTGGGAACCTAATGAAAAACTGTTTTTT

J: TRBJ2-2
length: 12
D: NA
size: NA
V: TRBV13
CDR3: CASSLVDSSLFF
DNA: TGTGCCAGCAGCTTAGTGGACTCTTCCCTGTTTTTT

J: TRBJ2-7
length: 14
D: NA
size: NA
V: TRBV19
CDR3: CASSMGVRGYEQYF
DNA: TGTGCCAGTAGTATGGGGGTCCGAGGCTACGAGCAGTACTTC

J: TRBJ1-1
length: 14
D: TRBD1
size: NA
V: TRBV5-6
CDR3: CASSSRTGNTEAFF
DNA: TGTGCCAGCAGCTCCCGGACAGGGAACACTGAAGCTTTCTTT

J: TRBJ2-1
length: 15
D: TRBD2
size: NA
V: TRBV2
CDR3: CASSDRLAVDDEQFF
DNA: TGTGCCAGCAGTGATCGGCTAGCGGTCGATGATGAGCAGTTCTTC

J: TRBJ1-4
length: 14
D: TRBD1
size: NA
V: TRBV13
CDR3: CASSLGEGAEKLFF
DNA: TGTGCCAGCAGCTTAGGGGAGGGGGCGGAAAAACTGTTTTTT

J: TRBJ2-7
length: 16
D: TRBD2
size: NA
V: TRBV7-2
CDR3: CASSLLTGGPSYEQYF
DNA: TGTGCCAGCAGCTTACTGACGGGAGGGCCTTCCTACGAGCAGTACTTC

J: TRBJ2-3
length: 15
D: NA
size: NA
V: TRBV27
CDR3: CASRVIGGVGDTQYF
DNA: TGTGCCAGCAGGGTCATCGGGGGAGTCGGAGATACGCAGTATTTT

J: TRBJ2-7
length: 12
D: NA
size: NA
V: TRBV5-4
CDR3: CASSVDPREQYF
DNA: TGTGCCAGCAGCGTGGATCCCCGGGAGCAGTACTTC

J: TRBJ2-5
length: 14
D: TRBD2
size: NA
V: TRBV28
CDR3: CASKAGGTQETQYF
DNA: TGTGCCAGCAAAGCGGGGGGGACCCAAGAGACCCAGTACTTC

J: TRBJ1-3
length: 17
D: NA
size: NA
V: TRBV4-3
CDR3: CASSQVLWGDSGNTIYF
DNA: TGCGCCAGCAGCCAAGTTCTATGGGGGGACTCTGGAAACACCATATATTTT